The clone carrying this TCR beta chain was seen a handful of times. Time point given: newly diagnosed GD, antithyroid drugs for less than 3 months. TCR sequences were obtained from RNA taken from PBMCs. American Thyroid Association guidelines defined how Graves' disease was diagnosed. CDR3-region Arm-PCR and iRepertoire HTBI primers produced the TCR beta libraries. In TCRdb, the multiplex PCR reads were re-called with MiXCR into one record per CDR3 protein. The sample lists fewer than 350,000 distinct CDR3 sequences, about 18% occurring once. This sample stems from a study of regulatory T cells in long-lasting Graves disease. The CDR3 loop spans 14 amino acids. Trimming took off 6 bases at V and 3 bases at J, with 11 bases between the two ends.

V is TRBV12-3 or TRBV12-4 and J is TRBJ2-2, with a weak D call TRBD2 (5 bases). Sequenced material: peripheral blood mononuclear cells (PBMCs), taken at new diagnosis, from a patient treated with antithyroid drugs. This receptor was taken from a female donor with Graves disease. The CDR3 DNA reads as TGTGCCAGCAGCCCCGACTACGACACCGGGGAGCTGTTTTTT. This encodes CASSPDYDTGELFF.